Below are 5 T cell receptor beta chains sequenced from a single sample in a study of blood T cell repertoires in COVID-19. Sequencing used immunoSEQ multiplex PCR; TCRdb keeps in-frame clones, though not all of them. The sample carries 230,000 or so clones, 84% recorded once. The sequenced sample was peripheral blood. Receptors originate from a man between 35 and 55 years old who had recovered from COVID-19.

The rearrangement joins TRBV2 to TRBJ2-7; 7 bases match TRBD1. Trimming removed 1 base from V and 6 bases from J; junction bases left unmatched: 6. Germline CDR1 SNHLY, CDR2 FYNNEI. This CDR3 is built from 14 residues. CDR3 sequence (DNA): TGTGCCAGCAGTGAAGAGGGGGCAGGGAGCGAGCAGTACTTC. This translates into CASSEEGAGSEQYF.

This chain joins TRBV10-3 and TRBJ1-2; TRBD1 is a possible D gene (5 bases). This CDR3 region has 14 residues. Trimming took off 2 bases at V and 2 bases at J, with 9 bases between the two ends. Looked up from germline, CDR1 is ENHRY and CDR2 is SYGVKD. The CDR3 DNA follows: TGTGCCATCAGTGAGGGGGCCCCGAACTATGGCTACACCTTC. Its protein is CAISEGAPNYGYTF.

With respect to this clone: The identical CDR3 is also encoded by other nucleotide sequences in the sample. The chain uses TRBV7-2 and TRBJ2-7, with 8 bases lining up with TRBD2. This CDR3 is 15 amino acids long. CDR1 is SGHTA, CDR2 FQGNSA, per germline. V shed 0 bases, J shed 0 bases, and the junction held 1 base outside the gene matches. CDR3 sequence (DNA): TGTGCCAGCAGCTTAGCAAGCGGGAGCTCCTACGAGCAGTACTTC. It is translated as CASSLASGSSYEQYF.

DNA of the CDR3: TGTGCCAGCTCCCTCGGGACAGGCGATGAAGCTTTCTTT. Its protein is CASSLGTGDEAFF. This sequence joins TRBV18 and TRBJ1-1, with 8 bases fitting TRBD1. V dropped 6 bases and J dropped 7; count of bases not matched to a gene: 7. Germline-derived CDR1 and CDR2 are KGHSH and LQKENI. The CDR3 consists of 13 residues.

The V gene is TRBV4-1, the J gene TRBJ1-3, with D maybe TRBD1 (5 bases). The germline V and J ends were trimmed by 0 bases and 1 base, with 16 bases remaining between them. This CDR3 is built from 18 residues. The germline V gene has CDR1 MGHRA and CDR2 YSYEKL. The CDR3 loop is CASSQDWRGALSGNTIYF. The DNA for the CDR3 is TGCGCCAGCAGCCAAGATTGGAGGGGCGCTCTTTCTGGAAACACCATATATTTT.